This entry concerns a single T cell receptor (beta chain). This clone was detected only a few times. Its antigen is currently not known. The junction departs from the called germline gene at one end, perhaps through a read error. The donors were healthy, HIV-negative adults with no recently reported acute infections or vaccinations. Every donor was a Caucasian adult living in Nashville, Tennessee, USA. CD4+ T cells were enriched through magnetic negative selection, after which naive cells were positively selected on CD45RA and the remaining negative fraction served as the memory subset. Blood was obtained by leukapheresis, after which PBMCs were separated by Ficoll-Histopaque density gradient centrifugation and cryopreserved in liquid nitrogen vapor phase. Purity and quantity of every magnetically sorted T cell population were checked by analytical flow cytometry. Each sorted fraction had its genomic DNA isolated and then quantified by UV absorbance on a Nanodrop 2000c.

The source of the sample is a study of shared clonotypes between healthy human individuals (dated by TCRdb to 2018 to 2021). Looking at the study overall: A couple of women and three men aged 18 to 49 years were included in the cohort. For each donor, CD4 naive and CD4 memory were each given three plates, CD8 naive was given two plates, and CD8 memory was given one plate. Blood TCR repertoires of about five healthy adults were deeply sequenced to estimate repertoire size and the extent of clonotype sharing between individuals. To increase sequencing depth and limit assay-specific biases, TCR repertoire library preparation and sequencing were carried out by different laboratories using diverse techniques. Per donor, leukapheresis produced somewhere between about 0.85 and 10 billion PBMCs.

On the study overall, not on this receptor specifically: Across a few donors, about 4.5% of naive CD4, around 3.5% of naive CD8, 2% to 2.5% of memory CD4, and approximately 0.4% of memory CD8 clonotypes were shared. Compared with non-shared clonotypes, the clonotypes found in all four sorted-subset donors had higher generation probabilities. Because the study included a small number of donors, the genetic and exposure-history diversity represented was limited. Incomplete sequencing was indicated by rarefaction of sorted-subset datasets, despite the large sequencing depth. Only blood was sampled, and tissue TCR repertoires likely differ from those in blood. Naive subsets generally had larger estimated clonotype richness than memory subsets. Pairwise subsampling indicated that sequencing depth was expected to affect the degree of clonotype sharing among donors.

Using the deep immunoSEQ assay, multiplex PCR amplified TCR CDR3 regions from genomic DNA. Genomic DNA extracted from each cell subset was distributed evenly over all wells of several immunoSEQ 96-well plates, and each plate served as one replicate. For sorted subsets, about 200 ng genomic DNA, equal to about 30,000 T cell genomes, was loaded into each replicate PCR. Purified libraries were measured with a Qubit 3.0 fluorometer, size-checked on a Bioanalyzer 2100, and measured again with the KAPA Library Quantification kit. Each immunoSEQ 96-well plate was sequenced on its own single-read 150-cycle Illumina NextSeq 550 flow cell. Under the source paper's analysis protocol: Because the immunoSEQ output held only junctional sequences and lacked quality scores, the filtering could not match the filtering applied to full-length reads. To assign V/J genes and CDR3, sequences were annotated against IMGT germline references using PyIR, a Python wrapper for IgBLAST v1.9. Reads were removed for weak V/J assignments (E-value above 1e-6), missing CDR3, stop codons, out-of-frame junctions, or ambiguous translated residues. V3J clonotypes were defined by identical inferred V gene, J gene, and CDR3 amino acid sequence. To compute the percentage overlap between repertoires, the number of shared unique clonotypes was divided by the size of the smaller repertoire. Repertoire richness was assessed with RTK rarefaction, the Chao1 estimator, and Recon v2.1 estimates of unobserved clonotypes. For all TCRbeta clonotypes obtained by the gDNA method from several donors, generation probabilities were computed with OLGA. TCRdb obtained this table from immuneACCESS and retained in-frame rearrangements with V and J assigned. These tables miss some clones; where compared with another copy, unresolved V genes account for less than half of the shortfall, and the remainder is unexplained. V and J calls and clone size are copied from that table; D and trimming were computed from the DNA. The sample has hundreds of thousands of clones on record, around 72% of them singletons. Clones ranked in the top ten supply 1.8% of the sample.

As encoded in the germline V gene, CDR1 is KGHSH while CDR2 is LQKENI. The CDR3 goes from the cysteine to the phenylalanine over 18 residues. This entry keeps only the CDR3 DNA: 54 bases, framed from base 1. The receptor was isolated from a woman aged 25 to 45 in good health. The sample was memory CD4+ T cells sorted from blood. The cell subset or site tag for this specimen amounts to: CD45RA-negative fraction. The chain couples TRBV18 to TRBJ2-7, with the D assignment possibly TRBD1 or TRBD2, given 7 matching bases for each. Read as DNA, the sequence is TGTGCCAGCTCACCCCAGGGGGGGGACGGGCCATTGGGGGACAGCGTCCTCTTC. Its product reads: CASSPQGGDGPLGDSVLF.